The present TCR beta chain was sequenced within a study of OX40 agonist ivuxolimab in advanced cancers. Study results and limitations: Expanded clones belonging to CD8+ T cells outnumbered, on average, those of CD4+.

Blood specimens came from baseline, cycle 4 day 1, and cycle 7 day 1. With respect to this clone: Its antigen remains unidentified.

This table comes from immunoSEQ multiplex PCR, and its TCRdb copy is limited to in-frame clones, with some not included. The sample has roughly 45,000 clones, roughly 85% seen once. CDR3 length: 15 amino acids. The germline V gene has CDR1 PRHDT and CDR2 FYEKMQ (reference sequence). Between the trimmed V and J ends, which lost 3 bases and 0 bases, there was a span of 12 bases. The sequence was collected from an adult with an advanced solid tumor such as melanoma, head and neck, liver or kidney cancer. V gene TRBV13 combines with J gene TRBJ2-7; tentatively, D is TRBD2 (6 bases). This material consisted of CD4+ or CD8+ T cells sorted from blood, taken in a trial of the OX40 agonist ivuxolimab. This chain's CDR3 is CASSFRGTSSYEQYF. CDR3 nucleotide sequence: TGTGCCAGCAGCTTTCGCGGGACGAGCTCCTACGAGCAGTACTTC.